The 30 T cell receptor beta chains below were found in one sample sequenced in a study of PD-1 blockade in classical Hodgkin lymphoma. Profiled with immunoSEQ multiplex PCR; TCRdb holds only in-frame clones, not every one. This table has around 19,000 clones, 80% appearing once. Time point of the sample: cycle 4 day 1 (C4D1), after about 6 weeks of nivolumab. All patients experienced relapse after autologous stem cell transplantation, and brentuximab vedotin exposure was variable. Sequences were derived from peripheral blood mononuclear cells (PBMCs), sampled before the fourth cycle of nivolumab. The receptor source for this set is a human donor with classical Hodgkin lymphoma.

The CDR3 DNA sequence: TGCGCCAGCAGCTTGTGGCAGGGCGAGGTCGAAAAACTGTTTTTT. The encoded protein is CASSLWQGEVEKLFF. The chain couples TRBV5-1 to TRBJ1-4, with TRBD1 as a possible D gene (5 bases). This CDR3 spans 15 amino acids. Germline V gives CDR1 SGHRS, CDR2 YFSETQ. V was pared by 1 base and J by 8 bases, with 15 bases between.

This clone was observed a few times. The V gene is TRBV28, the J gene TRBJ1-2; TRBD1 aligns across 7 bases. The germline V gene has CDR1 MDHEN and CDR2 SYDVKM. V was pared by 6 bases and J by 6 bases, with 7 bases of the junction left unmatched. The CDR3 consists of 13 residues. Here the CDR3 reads CASSWGQYDGYTF. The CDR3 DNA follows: TGTGCCAGCAGCTGGGGACAGTACGATGGCTACACCTTC.

The CDR3 nucleotides are TGTGCCAGCAGTTTTCCCGGGACTACTAATGAAGCTTTCTTT. Protein: CASSFPGTTNEAFF. V gene TRBV28 combines with J gene TRBJ1-1; D might be TRBD1 (5 bases). The CDR3 is made up of 14 amino acids. V gave up 3 bases and J gave up 7 bases, with 15 bases separating them. The V gene's germline CDR1 is MDHEN and CDR2 SYDVKM.

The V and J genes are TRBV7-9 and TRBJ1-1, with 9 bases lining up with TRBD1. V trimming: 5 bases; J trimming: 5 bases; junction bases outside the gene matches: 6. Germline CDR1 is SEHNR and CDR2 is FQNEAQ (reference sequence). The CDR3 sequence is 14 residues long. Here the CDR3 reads CASSMNRGPTEAFF. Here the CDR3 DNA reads TGTGCCAGCAGCATGAACAGGGGGCCAACTGAAGCTTTCTTT.

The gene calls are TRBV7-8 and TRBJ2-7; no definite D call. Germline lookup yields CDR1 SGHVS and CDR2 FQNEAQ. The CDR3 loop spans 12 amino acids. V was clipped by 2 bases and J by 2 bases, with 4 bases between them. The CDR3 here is CASSLLPYEQYF. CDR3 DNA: TGTGCCAGCAGCTTACTCCCCTACGAGCAGTACTTC.

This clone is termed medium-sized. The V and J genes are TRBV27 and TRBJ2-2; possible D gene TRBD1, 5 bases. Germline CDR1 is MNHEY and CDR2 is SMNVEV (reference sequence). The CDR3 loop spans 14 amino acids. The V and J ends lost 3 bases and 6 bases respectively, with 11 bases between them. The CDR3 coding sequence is TGTGCCAGCAGTTTCAGGACATATTCCGGGGAGCTGTTTTTT. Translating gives CASSFRTYSGELFF.

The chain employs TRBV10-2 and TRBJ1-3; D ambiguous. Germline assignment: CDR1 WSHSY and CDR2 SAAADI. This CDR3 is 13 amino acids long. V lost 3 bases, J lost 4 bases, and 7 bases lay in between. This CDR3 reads CASSDSEGNTIYF. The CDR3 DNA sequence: TGCGCCAGCAGTGATTCTGAGGGAAACACCATATATTTT.

CDR3 sequence reads: CASSSGLDGTYGYTF. The CDR3 nucleotides read TGTGCCAGCAGCTCGGGACTCGACGGGACCTATGGCTACACCTTC. The chain carries TRBV5-4 and TRBJ1-2, with D perhaps TRBD1 (5 bases). The V end lost 3 bases, the J end lost 4 bases, and 16 bases lay between the germline ends. Germline lookup yields CDR1 SGHNT and CDR2 YYREEE (reference sequence). CDR3 size: 15 residues.

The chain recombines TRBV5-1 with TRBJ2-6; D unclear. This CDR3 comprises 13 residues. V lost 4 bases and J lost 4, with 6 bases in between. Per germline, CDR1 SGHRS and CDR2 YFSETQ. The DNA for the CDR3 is TGCGCCAGCAGCAGTACAGGGGCCAACGTCCTGACTTTC. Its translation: CASSSTGANVLTF. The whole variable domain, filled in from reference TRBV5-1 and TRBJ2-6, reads KAGVTQTPRYLIKTRGQQVTLSCSPISGHRSVSWYQQTPGQGLQFLFEYFSETQRNKGNFPGRFSGRQFSNSRSEMNVSTLELGDSALYLCASSSTGANVLTFGAGSRLTVL.

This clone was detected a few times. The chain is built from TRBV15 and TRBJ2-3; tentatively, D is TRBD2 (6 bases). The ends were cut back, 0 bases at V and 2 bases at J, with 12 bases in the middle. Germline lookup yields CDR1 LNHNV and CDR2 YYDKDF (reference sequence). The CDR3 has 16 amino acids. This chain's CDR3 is CATSRDPGVATDTQYF. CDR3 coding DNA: TGTGCCACCAGCAGAGATCCGGGGGTAGCCACAGATACGCAGTATTTT. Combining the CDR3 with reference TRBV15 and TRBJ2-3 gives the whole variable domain DAMVIQNPRYQVTQFGKPVTLSCSQTLNHNVMYWYQQKSSQAPKLLFHYYDKDFNNEADTPDNFQSRRPNTSFCFLDIRSPGLGDTAMYLCATSRDPGVATDTQYFGPGTRLTVL.

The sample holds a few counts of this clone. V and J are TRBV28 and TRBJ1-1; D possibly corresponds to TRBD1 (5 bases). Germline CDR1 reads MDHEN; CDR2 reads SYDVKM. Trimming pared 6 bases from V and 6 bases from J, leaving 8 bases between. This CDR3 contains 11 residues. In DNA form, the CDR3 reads TGTGCCAGCAGGGGACGCCCTGAAGCTTTCTTT. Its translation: CASRGRPEAFF.

The CDR3 sequence is CASRDLMTDLSNYGYTF. In DNA, the CDR3 is TGCGCCAGCAGGGACCTGATGACAGACCTATCTAACTATGGCTACACCTTC. The gene calls are TRBV5-1 and TRBJ1-2, with D tentatively TRBD1 (5 bases). From germline, CDR1 is SGHRS and CDR2 YFSETQ. V was trimmed by 5 bases and J by 0 bases, leaving 20 bases between them. The CDR3 extends over 17 amino acids.

The CDR3 loop is CASSLGGARETQYF. CDR3 sequence (DNA): TGTGCCAGCAGCTTAGGTGGGGCCCGGGAGACCCAGTACTTC. This chain uses TRBV7-2 with TRBJ2-5; D perhaps matches TRBD1 (5 bases). Trimming left V 1 base short and J 5 bases short, with 11 bases between. The CDR3 is 14 amino acids. CDR1 and CDR2 (germline): SGHTA, FQGNSA.

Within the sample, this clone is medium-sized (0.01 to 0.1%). The CDR3 coding sequence is TGTGCCAGCAGCCAAGAGATAGCGGGAGCCTATGAGCAGTTCTTC. This gives the protein CASSQEIAGAYEQFF. The chain links TRBV4-2 to TRBJ2-1, with 9 bases lining up with TRBD2. The germline V gene encodes CDR1 LGHNA and CDR2 YNFKEQ. The CDR3 is 15 amino acids. J lost 8 bases, V lost 0 bases, and 5 bases had no gene match.

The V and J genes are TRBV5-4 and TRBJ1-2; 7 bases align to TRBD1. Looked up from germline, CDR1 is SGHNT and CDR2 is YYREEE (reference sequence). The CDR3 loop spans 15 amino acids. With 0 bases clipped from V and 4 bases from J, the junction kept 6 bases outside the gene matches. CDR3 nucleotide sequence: TGTGCCAGCAGCTTGGGCGACAGGGAGGGCTATGGCTACACCTTC. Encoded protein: CASSLGDREGYGYTF. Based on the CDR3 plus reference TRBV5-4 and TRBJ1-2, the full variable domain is ETGVTQSPTHLIKTRGQQVTLRCSSQSGHNTVSWYQQALGQGPQFIFQYYREEENGRGNFPPRFSGLQFPNYSSELNVNALELDDSALYLCASSLGDREGYGYTFGSGTRLTVV.

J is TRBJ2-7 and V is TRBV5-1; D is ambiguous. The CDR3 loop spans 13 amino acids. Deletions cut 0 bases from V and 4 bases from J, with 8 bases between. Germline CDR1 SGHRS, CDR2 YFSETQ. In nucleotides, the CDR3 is TGCGCCAGCAGCTTGGCGACCTCGTACGAGCAGTACTTC. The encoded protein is CASSLATSYEQYF.

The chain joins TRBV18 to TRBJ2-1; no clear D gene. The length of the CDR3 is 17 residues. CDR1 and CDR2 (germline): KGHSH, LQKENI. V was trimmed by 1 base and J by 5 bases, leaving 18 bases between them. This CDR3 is CASSPLPTGTRHNEQFF. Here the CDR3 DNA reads TGTGCCAGCTCACCACTTCCGACGGGTACTCGGCACAATGAGCAGTTCTTC.

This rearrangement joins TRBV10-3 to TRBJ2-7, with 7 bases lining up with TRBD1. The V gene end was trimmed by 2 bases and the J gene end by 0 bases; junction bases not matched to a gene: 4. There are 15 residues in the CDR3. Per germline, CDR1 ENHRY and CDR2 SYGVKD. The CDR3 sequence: CAISERDRSSYEQYF. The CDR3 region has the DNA TGTGCCATCAGTGAGAGGGACAGAAGCTCCTACGAGCAGTACTTC.

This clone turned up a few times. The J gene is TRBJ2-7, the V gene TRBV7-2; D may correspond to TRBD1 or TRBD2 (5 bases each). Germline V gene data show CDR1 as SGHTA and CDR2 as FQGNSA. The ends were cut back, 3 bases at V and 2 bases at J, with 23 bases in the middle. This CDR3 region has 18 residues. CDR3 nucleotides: TGTGCCAGCAGCTTCAGAGTTACTGGGACCGGGTTTACCTACGAGCAGTACTTC. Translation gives CASSFRVTGTGFTYEQYF.

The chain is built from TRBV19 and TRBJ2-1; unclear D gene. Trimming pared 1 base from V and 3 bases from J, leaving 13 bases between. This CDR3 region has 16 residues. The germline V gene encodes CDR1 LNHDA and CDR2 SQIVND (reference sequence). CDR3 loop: CASSIGRAGYYNEQFF. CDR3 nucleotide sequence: TGTGCCAGTAGTATAGGCAGAGCCGGGTACTACAATGAGCAGTTCTTC.

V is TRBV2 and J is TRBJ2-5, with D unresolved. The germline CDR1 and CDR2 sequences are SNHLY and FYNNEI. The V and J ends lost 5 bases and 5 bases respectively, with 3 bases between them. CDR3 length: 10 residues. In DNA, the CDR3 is TGTGCCAGCAGTCAGGAGACCCAGTACTTC. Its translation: CASSQETQYF.

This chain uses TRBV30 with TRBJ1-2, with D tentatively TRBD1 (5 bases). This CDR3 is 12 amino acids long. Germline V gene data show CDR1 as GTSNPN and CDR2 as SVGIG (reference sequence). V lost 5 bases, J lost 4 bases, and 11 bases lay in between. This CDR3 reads CAWPQGSYGYTF. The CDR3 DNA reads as TGTGCCTGGCCCCAGGGAAGCTATGGCTACACCTTC. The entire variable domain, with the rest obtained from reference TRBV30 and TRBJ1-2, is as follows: SQTIHQWPATLVQPVGSPLSLECTVEGTSNPNLYWYRQAAGRGLQLLFYSVGIGQISSEVPQNLSASRPQDRQFILSSKKLLLSDSGFYLCAWPQGSYGYTFGSGTRLTVV.

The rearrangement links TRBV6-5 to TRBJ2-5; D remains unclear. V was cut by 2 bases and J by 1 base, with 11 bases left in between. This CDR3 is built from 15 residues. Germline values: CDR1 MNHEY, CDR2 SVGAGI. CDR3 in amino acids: CASSYTIGGQETQYF. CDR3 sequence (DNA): TGTGCCAGCAGTTACACAATAGGCGGCCAAGAGACCCAGTACTTC.

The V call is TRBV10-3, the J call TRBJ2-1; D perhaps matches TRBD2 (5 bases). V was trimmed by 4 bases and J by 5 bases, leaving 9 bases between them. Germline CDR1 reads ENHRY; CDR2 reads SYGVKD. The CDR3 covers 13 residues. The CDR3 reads CAISGPGNNEQFF. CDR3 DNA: TGTGCCATCAGTGGGCCGGGAAACAATGAGCAGTTCTTC.

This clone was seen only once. CDR3: CAITERGGQETQYF. CDR3 DNA sequence: TGTGCCATCACCGAACGGGGGGGGCAAGAGACCCAGTACTTC. The V gene is TRBV10-3, the J gene TRBJ2-5; TRBD2 matches 8 bases. Losses at the gene ends were 7 bases for V and 2 bases for J; bases not matched to a gene: 6. The CDR3 contains 14 residues. Germline CDR1 and CDR2: ENHRY and SYGVKD.

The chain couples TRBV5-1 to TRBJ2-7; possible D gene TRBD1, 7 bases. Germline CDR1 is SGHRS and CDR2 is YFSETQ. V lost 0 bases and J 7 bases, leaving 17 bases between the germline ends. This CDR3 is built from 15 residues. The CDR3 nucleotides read TGCGCCAGCAGCTTGGACAGCCAGGGGGGACGGGAGCAGTACTTC. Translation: CASSLDSQGGREQYF.

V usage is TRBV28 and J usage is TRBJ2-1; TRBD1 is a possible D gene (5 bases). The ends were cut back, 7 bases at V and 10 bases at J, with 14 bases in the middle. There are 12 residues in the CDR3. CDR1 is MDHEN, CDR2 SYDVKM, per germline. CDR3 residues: CASKDTAREQFF. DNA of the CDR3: TGTGCCAGCAAGGACACGGCAAGGGAGCAGTTCTTC. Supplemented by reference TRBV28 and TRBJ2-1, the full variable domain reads DVKVTQSSRYLVKRTGEKVFLECVQDMDHENMFWYRQDPGLGLRLIYFSYDVKMKEKGDIPEGYSVSREKKERFSLILESASTNQTSMYLCASKDTAREQFFGPGTRLTVL.

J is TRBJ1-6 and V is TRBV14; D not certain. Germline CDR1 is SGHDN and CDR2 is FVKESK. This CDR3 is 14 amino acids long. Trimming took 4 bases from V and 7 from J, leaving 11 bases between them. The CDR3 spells CASSPSGWNSPLHF. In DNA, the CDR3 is TGTGCCAGCAGCCCCTCCGGGTGGAATTCACCCCTCCACTTT.

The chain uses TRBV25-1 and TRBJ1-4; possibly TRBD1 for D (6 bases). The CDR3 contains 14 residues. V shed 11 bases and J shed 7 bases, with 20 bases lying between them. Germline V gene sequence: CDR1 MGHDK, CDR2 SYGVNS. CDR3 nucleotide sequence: TGTGCCGCATCTGGCGGGGGGGCAGGTGAAAAACTGTTTTTT. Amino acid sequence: CAASGGGAGEKLFF.

The CDR3 DNA reads TGTGCCAGCAGCTTATTGGCAGGGAAGGTGTCACCCCTCCACTTT. It encodes CASSLLAGKVSPLHF. The chain uses TRBV7-3 and TRBJ1-6, with a tentative D call TRBD1 (5 bases). The CDR3 has 15 residues. CDR1 is SGHTA, CDR2 FQGTGA, per germline. The ends were cut back, 2 bases at V and 10 bases at J, with 15 bases in the middle.